The clone carrying this T cell receptor beta chain showed up just a few times. The antigen is unknown. This entry comes from a study of T cell repertoires in cytomegalovirus infection. Study context: HLA-B-restricted CMV epitopes that are well studied were used alongside recently identified HLA-C-restricted ones. Broader study findings: There were carriers of CMV plus the relevant HLA, and cumulative public TCR beta family frequency identified them. HLA-C-restricted, CMV-specific TCR beta clonotypes were dominant ex vivo.

Looked up from germline, CDR1 is SEHNR and CDR2 is FQNEAQ (reference sequence). Trimming pared 5 bases from V and 8 bases from J, leaving 9 bases between. The CDR3 covers 12 residues. One entry per CDR3 protein, called by TCRdb with MiXCR from the reads. The table includes some 43,000 distinct CDR3 sequences, under 25% detected once. The gene calls are TRBV7-9 and TRBJ2-2; D is undetermined. This clonotype was sampled from a human donor in good health (CMV status not recorded). Some clones in this sample may be carry-over from other donors' samples. The specimen comprised CD8+ T cells from cultured PBMCs, sampled from culture after CMV antigen stimulation. CDR3 loop: CASSLIVGELFF. DNA of the CDR3: TGTGCCAGCAGCCTTATCGTGGGGGAGCTGTTTTTT.